This T cell receptor (beta chain) was obtained from a study of T cell clonality in common variable immunodeficiency. Only in-frame clones appear in the TCRdb table, and some are missing; sequencing was by immunoSEQ multiplex PCR. This sample comprises more than 55,000 clones, none seen once only. There are many counts of this clone. The sequence came from a person between 18 and 70 years old in good health. Sequenced input: peripheral blood mononuclear cells.

This CDR3 is CASSTTGGGYNEQFF. The covered CDR3 bases are TGTGCCAGTAGTACCACAGGGGGCGGCTACAATGAG. The chain joins TRBV19 to TRBJ2-1; TRBD1 agrees at 9 bases. The read ends 3 residues early relative to the CDR3; the germline J gene fills the gap. Germline CDR1 and CDR2: LNHDA and SQIVND (reference sequence). Trimming at V came to 4 bases and at J to 3 bases, leaving 4 bases not matched to a gene. The CDR3 runs 15 residues.